Each of the 25 T cell receptor beta chains below was sequenced from the same sample in a study of cytomegalovirus exposure and HLA in healthy donors. In the PCR, 60 Vbeta and 13 Jbeta primers were used. Sequencing used immunoSEQ multiplex PCR; TCRdb keeps in-frame clones, though not all of them. Here the sample spans around 170,000 clones, more than 70% being singletons. Sequences were obtained from PBMCs. The receptors were gathered from a girl under 18 in good health and CMV-seronegative.

J is TRBJ2-3 and V is TRBV30; 8 nucleotides agree with TRBD1. V trimming: 2 bases; J trimming: 2 bases; junction bases outside the gene matches: 9. Germline CDR1 and CDR2: GTSNPN and SVGIG (reference sequence). The length of the CDR3 is 16 residues. The CDR3 region is CAWSPLRTGNTDTQYF. The CDR3 bases are TGTGCCTGGAGTCCTTTGCGGACAGGGAACACAGATACGCAGTATTTT.

The rearrangement uses TRBV4-1 and TRBJ2-5; D is perhaps TRBD1 (5 bases). The end of the DNA is better explained by TRBJ2-7, so the J call may be wrong. The length of the CDR3 is 16 residues. CDR1 and CDR2 from the germline V gene are MGHRA and YSYEKL. The CDR3 sequence: CASSQDRRQGYYEQYF. In nucleotides, the CDR3 is TGCGCCAGCAGCCAAGATCGTCGGCAGGGCTACTACGAGCAGTACTTC.

V usage is TRBV6-1 and J usage is TRBJ2-3; 7 bases align to TRBD1. CDR1 and CDR2 from the germline V gene are MNHNS and SASEGT. CDR3 length: 14 amino acids. Trimming took 4 bases from V and 0 from J; bases not matched to a gene: 1. The CDR3 loop is CASSGTGSTDTQYF. Written as DNA, the CDR3 is TGTGCCAGCAGTGGGACAGGAAGCACAGATACGCAGTATTTT.

This chain uses TRBV6-5 with TRBJ1-5; maybe TRBD1 (6 bases). V lost 6 bases and J 1 base, leaving 10 bases between the germline ends. This CDR3 region has 14 residues. Germline values: CDR1 MNHEY, CDR2 SVGAGI. CDR3 sequence (DNA): TGTGCCAGCAGCTGGGGGCCAAGCAATCAGCCCCAGCATTTT. Translation: CASSWGPSNQPQHF.

The chain joins TRBV6-5 to TRBJ1-5, with 9 bases aligning to TRBD1. The CDR3 contains 14 residues. The junction had 1 base not matched to a gene; V was cut back by 5 bases and J by 2 bases. CDR1 and CDR2 (germline): MNHEY, SVGAGI. The CDR3 is CASSRDRGNQPQHF. CDR3 bases: TGTGCCAGCAGTCGGGACAGGGGCAATCAGCCCCAGCATTTT.

The chain is built from TRBV7-9 and TRBJ1-1; no clear D gene. V lost 0 bases to trimming and J lost 0 bases, with 11 bases between them. Germline CDR1 SEHNR, CDR2 FQNEAQ (reference sequence). The CDR3 is 16 residues long. CDR3 sequence: CASSLADLAMNTEAFF. The CDR3 bases are TGTGCCAGCAGCTTAGCGGATCTAGCCATGAACACTGAAGCTTTCTTT.

The chain has TRBV18 and TRBJ1-4, with a possible D match to TRBD1 (5 bases). Germline lookup yields CDR1 KGHSH and CDR2 LQKENI. The CDR3 is 15 residues long. V dropped 3 bases and J dropped 4 bases, with 12 bases sitting between them. The CDR3 reads CASSPMGEVNEKLFF. The CDR3, as DNA: TGTGCCAGCTCACCGATGGGGGAGGTTAATGAAAAACTGTTTTTT. The full variable domain, rest sourced from reference TRBV18 and TRBJ1-4, is NAGVMQNPRHLVRRRGQEARLRCSPMKGHSHVYWYRQLPEEGLKFMVYLQKENIIDESGMPKERFSAEFPKEGPSILRIQQVVRGDSAAYFCASSPMGEVNEKLFFGSGTQLSVL.

Here the CDR3 reads CASTSGDGRGYTF. The CDR3 DNA is TGTGCCAGCACCTCGGGAGACGGAAGGGGCTACACCTTC. The J gene is TRBJ1-2, the V gene TRBV6-5, with D unclear. Deletions cut 7 bases from V and 8 bases from J, with 17 bases between. The CDR3 loop spans 13 amino acids. Germline V CDR1 and CDR2: MNHEY, SVGAGI.

The CDR3 loop is CASSKRLGAGCSYEQYF. The CDR3 nucleotides are TGTGCCAGCAGCAAAAGACTCGGAGCGGGGTGCTCCTACGAGCAGTACTTC. The chain has TRBV21-1 and TRBJ2-7; the table assigns TRBD2, which was not confirmed against the DNA. TRBV21-1 is annotated as a pseudogene. The CDR3 loop spans 17 amino acids.

This chain uses TRBV5-1 with TRBJ2-7; weak D call: TRBD2 (6 bases). This CDR3 has 16 amino acids. CDR1 and CDR2 from the germline V gene are SGHRS and YFSETQ. The germline V and J ends were trimmed by 4 bases and 0 bases, with 17 bases remaining between them. The CDR3 protein is CASSPGEARVSYEQYF. CDR3 DNA: TGCGCCAGCAGCCCTGGGGAGGCCCGGGTCTCCTACGAGCAGTACTTC.

The V call is TRBV6-1, the J call TRBJ1-5; 7 bases map to TRBD1. J lost 12 bases, V lost 4 bases, and 9 bases had no gene match. This CDR3 comprises 13 residues. Germline V gene lookup returns CDR1 MNHNS and CDR2 SASEGT. The CDR3 DNA sequence: TGTGCCAGCAGTGGGACCGGGACAGCCGACCAGCATTTT. Its translation: CASSGTGTADQHF.

This clone showed up just a few times. The CDR3 DNA follows: TGTGCCAGCAGCGACTACCTATACCGGAACGAGCAGTACTTC. It yields the protein CASSDYLYRNEQYF. This sequence joins TRBV2 and TRBJ2-7; TRBD2 might be the D (5 bases). The CDR3 consists of 14 residues. The V and J ends lost 6 bases and 5 bases respectively, with 17 bases between them. Germline loops: CDR1 SNHLY, CDR2 FYNNEI.

J is TRBJ1-2 and V is TRBV4-2, with D maybe TRBD1 (6 bases). This CDR3 spans 14 amino acids. V lost 1 base, J lost 8 bases, and 14 bases lay in between. The V gene's germline CDR1 is LGHNA and CDR2 YNFKEQ. The CDR3 loop reads CASSQATGSLGYTF. The CDR3 DNA reads as TGTGCCAGCAGCCAAGCAACAGGGTCTTTAGGCTACACCTTC.

V and J are TRBV5-1 and TRBJ1-1, with TRBD1 identical over 8 bases. Germline CDR1 and CDR2: SGHRS and YFSETQ. V dropped 3 bases and J dropped 4; count of bases not matched to a gene: 8. The CDR3 covers 15 residues. In DNA form, the CDR3 reads TGCGCCAGCAGCTCTACGGCGACAGGGGTCACTGAAGCTTTCTTT. Its translation: CASSSTATGVTEAFF.

This chain links TRBV5-6 with TRBJ1-4; D is unresolved. This CDR3 has 12 amino acids. The germline V and J ends were trimmed by 4 bases and 4 bases, with 5 bases remaining between them. Germline CDR1 and CDR2: SGHDT and YYEEEE. The CDR3 is CASSLYNEKLFF. The DNA of the CDR3 is TGTGCCAGCAGCCTCTATAATGAAAAACTGTTTTTT.

The chain combines TRBV19 with TRBJ2-3; D is possibly TRBD2 (6 bases). In germline, CDR1 is LNHDA, CDR2 SQIVND (reference sequence). CDR3 length: 14 amino acids. V was trimmed by 5 bases and J by 4 bases, leaving 13 bases between them. DNA of the CDR3: TGTGCCAGTAGTCCCGCGGGGAACGCAGATACGCAGTATTTT. It codes for CASSPAGNADTQYF. The complete variable domain, with remaining parts taken from reference TRBV19 and TRBJ2-3, reads DGGITQSPKYLFRKEGQNVTLSCEQNLNHDAMYWYRQDPGQGLRLIYYSQIVNDFQKGDIAEGYSVSREKKESFPLTVTSAQKNPTAFYLCASSPAGNADTQYFGPGTRLTVL.

This rearrangement joins TRBV6-1 to TRBJ1-6, with 10 positions matching TRBD1. Germline CDR1 MNHNS, CDR2 SASEGT. The CDR3 totals 15 residues. With V trimmed by 3 bases and J by 7 bases, 3 bases remained unmatched. The CDR3 DNA sequence: TGTGCCAGCAGTGATCGACAGGGGGCCAATTCACCCCTCCACTTT. Protein product: CASSDRQGANSPLHF.

The chain joins TRBV4-2 to TRBJ2-3, with 7 bases fitting TRBD2. After removal of 0 bases from V and 2 bases from J, the junction contained 14 bases not matched to a gene. CDR3 size: 19 residues. CDR1 LGHNA and CDR2 YNFKEQ come from the germline V gene. DNA of the CDR3: TGTGCCAGCAGCCAAGAGGGGAAAGCTAGCGGACGGTACACAGATACGCAGTATTTT. Amino acid sequence: CASSQEGKASGRYTDTQYF.

The gene calls are TRBV6-5 and TRBJ2-6, with a tentative D call TRBD1 (6 bases). CDR1 is MNHEY and CDR2 is SVGAGI in the germline V gene. This CDR3 region has 15 residues. V was shortened by 2 bases and J by 4 bases, with 9 bases between the two germline ends. DNA for the CDR3: TGTGCCAGCAGTTACAACAGGGCCGGGGCCAACGTCCTGACTTTC. Its protein product is CASSYNRAGANVLTF.

The V call is TRBV14, the J call TRBJ1-2; 7 bases are a match to TRBD1. CDR1 is SGHDN, CDR2 FVKESK, per germline. This CDR3 is built from 14 residues. V shed 4 bases and J 0 bases; nucleotides not matched to a gene: 2. In DNA, the CDR3 is TGTGCCAGCAGCCGACAGGGCCCTAACTATGGCTACACCTTC. It specifies CASSRQGPNYGYTF.

The chain combines TRBV28 with TRBJ2-3; TRBD2 matches 8 bases. Trimming cost V 3 bases and J 3 bases; bases outside gene matches: 11. The CDR3 is 17 residues long. Germline V gives CDR1 MDHEN, CDR2 SYDVKM. Here the CDR3 reads CASSFGGLAGGTDTQYF. The CDR3 DNA sequence: TGTGCCAGCAGTTTTGGAGGACTAGCCGGTGGAACAGATACGCAGTATTTT.

This chain connects TRBV7-2 to TRBJ1-2; 7 nucleotides align to TRBD1. The CDR3 spans 14 residues. V trimming: 3 bases; J trimming: 6 bases; junction bases outside the gene matches: 7. The germline CDR1 and CDR2 sequences are SGHTA and FQGNSA. The CDR3 sequence is CASSFGGRGDGYTF. Written as DNA, the CDR3 is TGTGCCAGCAGCTTCGGGGGCAGGGGGGATGGCTACACCTTC.

The J gene is TRBJ1-2, the V gene TRBV14, with TRBD1 matching over 9 bases. J lost 6 bases, V lost 3 bases, and 8 bases had no gene match. Germline loops: CDR1 SGHDN, CDR2 FVKESK. The CDR3 loop spans 15 amino acids. The CDR3 sequence: CASSQQDRGSDGYTF. Here the CDR3 DNA reads TGTGCCAGCAGCCAGCAGGACAGGGGCTCGGATGGCTACACCTTC.

V usage is TRBV4-1 and J usage is TRBJ1-5, with TRBD1 identical over 10 bases. V was pared by 2 bases and J by 1 base, with 11 bases of the junction left unmatched. The CDR3 consists of 19 residues. Germline V gene sequence: CDR1 MGHRA, CDR2 YSYEKL. The CDR3 DNA is TGCGCCAGCAGCCAATCCGGGACAGGGGCTTTTCTGAGCAATCAGCCCCAGCATTTT. Its translation: CASSQSGTGAFLSNQPQHF.

The chain is built from TRBV5-1 and TRBJ2-2, with a weak D call TRBD1 (6 bases). CDR1 is SGHRS and CDR2 is YFSETQ in the germline V gene. V was cut by 0 bases and J by 0 bases, with 9 bases left in between. The CDR3 extends over 16 amino acids. CDR3 sequence (DNA): TGCGCCAGCAGCTTGGCAGGGGTGCCGAACACCGGGGAGCTGTTTTTT. Translated, it gives CASSLAGVPNTGELFF.